This T cell receptor beta chain comes out of a study of brain T cells in children with intractable seizures. The CDR3 has 15 residues. V lost 0 bases, J lost 4 bases, and 4 bases stayed unmatched. Germline V gene data show CDR1 as SGDLS and CDR2 as YYNGEE. Time point noted: blood from clinic visit 5 months post-surgery; TSC patient then seizure free. Before surgery, patients took at least one anti-epileptic drug. Repertoires were generated with immunoSEQ multiplex PCR, while TCRdb's copy carries only in-frame clones and drops some. Of hundreds of thousands of clones detected, roughly 93% appear once; the ten largest clones hold 5% to 7%.

The genes are TRBV9 and TRBJ2-5; the match to TRBD1 covers 9 bases. This receptor was obtained from a boy in the first two years of life with tuberous sclerosis and intractable seizures. Here the sequenced sample was peripheral blood, taken about 5 months after surgery. CDR3 sequence reads: CASSVDRGRGETQYF. The CDR3 coding sequence is TGTGCCAGCAGCGTAGACAGGGGGCGAGGAGAGACCCAGTACTTC.